The next 18 T cell receptor beta chains were all read from a single sample in a study of blood T cell repertoires in COVID-19. The method was immunoSEQ multiplex PCR; TCRdb's version includes in-frame clones alone and lacks a portion of them. The sample yields about 300,000 clones, 80% to 95% seen once. The sample comprised peripheral blood. Source of these receptors: a woman in her twenties or thirties with COVID-19, enrolled during active disease.

The rearrangement joins TRBV19 to TRBJ1-5; tentatively, D is TRBD1 (5 bases). This CDR3 has 15 amino acids. Germline V lookup: CDR1 LNHDA, CDR2 SQIVND (reference sequence). The ends were cut back, 4 bases at V and 6 bases at J, with 16 bases in the middle. The CDR3 nucleotides read TGTGCCAGTAGTAAGGCCAGGGCGGATGGTCAGCCCCAGCATTTT. Translated, it gives CASSKARADGQPQHF.

The rearrangement joins TRBV28 to TRBJ1-4; 10 nucleotides line up with TRBD1. The CDR3 spans 16 residues. CDR1 is MDHEN and CDR2 is SYDVKM in the germline V gene. The V and J ends lost 3 bases and 4 bases, in that order; junction bases with no gene match: 5. The CDR3 spells CASSFLTGGGNEKLFF. For the CDR3, the DNA is TGTGCCAGCAGTTTCTTGACAGGGGGCGGTAATGAAAAACTGTTTTTT.

The chain is built from TRBV27 and TRBJ1-2, with 7 bases fitting TRBD1. Looked up from germline, CDR1 is MNHEY and CDR2 is SMNVEV (reference sequence). The CDR3 covers 15 residues. The V gene end was trimmed by 3 bases and the J gene end by 5 bases; junction bases not matched to a gene: 9. CDR3 residues: CASSFRTGSTYGYTF. CDR3 coding DNA: TGTGCCAGCAGTTTCCGGACAGGAAGCACTTATGGCTACACCTTC.

The chain combines TRBV5-1 with TRBJ1-2; D is undetermined. CDR1 and CDR2 (germline): SGHRS, YFSETQ. V lost 0 bases and J 4 bases, leaving 13 bases between the germline ends. This CDR3 has 15 amino acids. DNA of the CDR3: TGCGCCAGCAGCTTGGCGCCGGGTTCGGTCTATGGCTACACCTTC. Translating gives CASSLAPGSVYGYTF.

The rearrangement links TRBV5-4 to TRBJ2-2; 9 bases are shared with TRBD1. Germline V lookup: CDR1 SGHNT, CDR2 YYREEE (reference sequence). CDR3 length equals 16 residues. V gave up 2 bases and J gave up 2 bases; unmatched junction bases: 4. The CDR3 sequence: CASSLQGAPNTGELFF. The CDR3 DNA reads as TGTGCCAGCAGCTTACAGGGGGCGCCCAACACCGGGGAGCTGTTTTTT.

The genes are TRBV15 and TRBJ1-6; maybe TRBD1 (6 bases). The V end lost 5 bases, the J end lost 8 bases, and 13 bases lay between the germline ends. This CDR3 is 14 amino acids long. Germline CDR1 LNHNV, CDR2 YYDKDF (reference sequence). The CDR3 region has the DNA TGTGCCACCAGCCCCCGACAGGAAGATTCACCCCTCCACTTT. Amino acid sequence: CATSPRQEDSPLHF.

This rearrangement joins TRBV9 to TRBJ1-3, with D uncertain. This CDR3 is built from 15 residues. Germline loops: CDR1 SGDLS, CDR2 YYNGEE. V was pared by 2 bases and J by 4 bases, with 13 bases between. The CDR3 DNA is TGTGCCAGCAGCGTGATAGGAGGGAAGGGAAACACCATATATTTT. Translating gives CASSVIGGKGNTIYF.

For the CDR3, the DNA is TGTGCCAGTAGTACCCTCGGTGCCCAAGAGACCCAGTACTTC. Its protein is CASSTLGAQETQYF. The chain is built from TRBV19 and TRBJ2-5; D is unresolved. The CDR3 is made up of 14 amino acids. Trimming removed 4 bases at V and 1 base at J, with 10 bases between. Germline CDR1 LNHDA, CDR2 SQIVND (reference sequence).

This clone occurred once. The chain links TRBV3-1 (or the pseudogene TRBV3-2) to TRBJ1-1, with D perhaps TRBD1 (5 bases). CDR3 length: 14 residues. With 4 bases removed from V and 1 base from J, the gap between germline ends came to 10 bases. Germline V CDR1 and CDR2: LGHDT, YNNKEL (reference sequence). The CDR3 DNA reads as TGTGCCAGCAGCCCACAGGAACGGAACACTGAAGCTTTCTTT. Its protein product is CASSPQERNTEAFF.

The chain is built from TRBV5-1 and TRBJ2-1; D is unclear. The CDR3 is 14 amino acids. Per the germline V gene, CDR1 is SGHRS and CDR2 is YFSETQ. Trimming removed 7 bases at V and 0 bases at J, with 11 bases between. The DNA of the CDR3 is TGCGCCAGCCAAGCGCAGAGCTCCTACAATGAGCAGTTCTTC. The encoded protein is CASQAQSSYNEQFF. Drawing the rest from reference TRBV5-1 and TRBJ2-1, the complete variable domain is KAGVTQTPRYLIKTRGQQVTLSCSPISGHRSVSWYQQTPGQGLQFLFEYFSETQRNKGNFPGRFSGRQFSNSRSEMNVSTLELGDSALYLCASQAQSSYNEQFFGPGTRLTVL.

The gene calls are TRBV28 and TRBJ1-5; D call uncertain. CDR1 is MDHEN, CDR2 SYDVKM, per germline. The CDR3 is 14 amino acids. V lost 3 bases and J lost 0, with 6 bases in between. The CDR3 DNA reads TGTGCCAGCAGTTTCGGTTATAGCAATCAGCCCCAGCATTTT. Translated: CASSFGYSNQPQHF. Filled out from reference TRBV28 and TRBJ1-5, the complete variable domain reads DVKVTQSSRYLVKRTGEKVFLECVQDMDHENMFWYRQDPGLGLRLIYFSYDVKMKEKGDIPEGYSVSREKKERFSLILESASTNQTSMYLCASSFGYSNQPQHFGDGTRLSIL.

This rearrangement joins TRBV9 to TRBJ2-2; 8 bases are a match to TRBD2. In germline, CDR1 is SGDLS, CDR2 YYNGEE. V lost 4 bases and J lost 7; bases outside the gene matches: 6. This CDR3 contains 14 residues. In nucleotides, the CDR3 is TGTGCCAGCAGCCTCGGGACTAGTATCGGGGAGCTGTTTTTT. Its protein is CASSLGTSIGELFF.

J is TRBJ1-1 and V is TRBV1; TRBD1 was called by the table and not checked on the DNA. TRBV1 is termed a pseudogene. This CDR3 spans 17 amino acids. CDR3 sequence (DNA): TGCACCAGCAGCCAAGATCCTGGTTGGGCCGACCCTAATGAAGCTTTCTTT. Protein product: CTSSQDPGWADPNEAFF.

V gene TRBV5-5 combines with J gene TRBJ1-1, with unresolved D. Germline V gene data show CDR1 as SGHKS and CDR2 as YYEKEE (reference sequence). This CDR3 comprises 13 residues. V was clipped by 4 bases and J by 1 base, with 8 bases between them. Here the CDR3 reads CASSSYPNTEAFF. The DNA for the CDR3 is TGTGCCAGCAGCAGCTATCCGAACACTGAAGCTTTCTTT.

V is TRBV5-1 and J is TRBJ1-3; TRBD1 agrees at 8 bases. Trimming removed 2 bases from V and 3 bases from J; junction bases left unmatched: 1. CDR3 length: 14 amino acids. Germline V gene lookup returns CDR1 SGHRS and CDR2 YFSETQ. The CDR3 DNA reads TGCGCCAGCAGCTTACAGGGGGATGGAAACACCATATATTTT. It is translated as CASSLQGDGNTIYF.

The genes are TRBV10-2 and TRBJ2-2; D unclear. Germline V lookup: CDR1 WSHSY, CDR2 SAAADI. The CDR3 totals 12 residues. The V and J ends lost 7 bases and 7 bases respectively, with 10 bases between them. CDR3 sequence (DNA): TGCGCCAGCACTGGCCGCGGCGGGGAGCTGTTTTTT. Residues: CASTGRGGELFF.

The chain combines TRBV19 with TRBJ2-1, with D possibly TRBD2 on 6 matching bases. The length of the CDR3 is 13 residues. V was shortened by 5 bases and J by 9 bases, with 14 bases between the two germline ends. CDR1 and CDR2 (germline): LNHDA, SQIVND (reference sequence). CDR3 sequence: CASSRSSAGEQFF. The CDR3 DNA reads as TGTGCCAGTAGTCGTTCCTCAGCGGGTGAGCAGTTCTTC. The complete variable domain, with remaining parts taken from reference TRBV19 and TRBJ2-1, reads DGGITQSPKYLFRKEGQNVTLSCEQNLNHDAMYWYRQDPGQGLRLIYYSQIVNDFQKGDIAEGYSVSREKKESFPLTVTSAQKNPTAFYLCASSRSSAGEQFFGPGTRLTVL.

The chain employs TRBV13 and TRBJ2-1, with 8 bases that match TRBD2. V trimming: 4 bases; J trimming: 0 bases; junction bases outside the gene matches: 5. The CDR3 totals 16 residues. Germline CDR1 and CDR2: PRHDT and FYEKMQ (reference sequence). For the CDR3, the DNA is TGTGCCAGCAGCTCATCTAGCGGGTCCTCCTACAATGAGCAGTTCTTC. The encoded protein is CASSSSSGSSYNEQFF.